This entry lists 15 T cell receptor beta chains sequenced from one sample in a study of neurological immune-mediated disorders. A single record per CDR3 protein comes from TCRdb applying MiXCR to the 5' RACE reads. Among around 94,000 distinct CDR3 sequences listed, roughly 4% were seen once. Source material: PBMCs. The receptor set was obtained from a woman between 18 and 29 years old with multiple sclerosis.

This clonotype showed up many times. The chain carries TRBV20-1 and TRBJ2-1, with TRBD2 identical over 7 bases. The junction had 8 bases not matched to a gene; V was cut back by 0 bases and J by 6 bases. This CDR3 is 15 amino acids long. CDR1 and CDR2 from the germline V gene are DFQATT and SNEGSKA (reference sequence). The CDR3 nucleotides are TGCAGTGCTAGAGATCGCCTAGCGGCAATCAATGAGCAGTTCTTC. As protein: CSARDRLAAINEQFF.

This clonotype appeared many times. The V gene is TRBV20-1, the J gene TRBJ2-7; D is possibly TRBD1 (6 bases). V was trimmed by 0 bases and J by 3 bases, leaving 15 bases between them. CDR3 size: 15 residues. Germline CDR1 reads DFQATT; CDR2 reads SNEGSKA (reference sequence). For the CDR3, the DNA is TGCAGTGCTAGAGATAGGCCAGGGGATGGCTACGAGCAGTACTTC. This gives the protein CSARDRPGDGYEQYF.

This clonotype was observed many times. The V call is TRBV7-8, the J call TRBJ1-6; perhaps TRBD1 as D (6 bases). CDR1 and CDR2 (germline): SGHVS, FQNEAQ. The germline V and J ends were trimmed by 1 base and 10 bases, with 17 bases remaining between them. The CDR3 has 16 residues. CDR3 protein: CASSLVSSRGGSPLHF. Here the CDR3 DNA reads TGTGCCAGCAGCTTAGTATCCTCCAGGGGAGGGTCACCCCTCCACTTT.

There are many counts of this clonotype. The genes are TRBV20-1 and TRBJ1-5, with unresolved D. CDR1 and CDR2 from the germline V gene are DFQATT and SNEGSKA (reference sequence). This CDR3 has 13 amino acids. The ends were cut back, 3 bases at V and 0 bases at J, with 6 bases in the middle. The CDR3 protein is CSARAFSNQPQHF. The CDR3 DNA is TGCAGTGCTAGGGCCTTTAGCAATCAGCCCCAGCATTTT.

This clonotype was detected ten times or more. This chain uses TRBV10-3 with TRBJ2-3, with TRBD2 matching over 9 bases. The CDR3 spans 15 residues. Germline values: CDR1 ENHRY, CDR2 SYGVKD. V lost 8 bases and J lost 0; bases outside the gene matches: 6. The chain's CDR3 is CAIGATSGSTDTQYF. DNA for the CDR3: TGTGCCATCGGGGCCACTAGCGGGAGCACAGATACGCAGTATTTT.

This clonotype has a count of ten or more. The chain recombines TRBV5-5 with TRBJ2-1; 9 bases align to TRBD2. J lost 8 bases, V lost 1 base, and 7 bases had no gene match. This CDR3 contains 15 residues. Germline V lookup: CDR1 SGHKS, CDR2 YYEKEE (reference sequence). The CDR3 nucleotides are TGTGCCAGCAGCTTGTTTTCTAGCGGGGTGGATGAGCAGTTCTTC. It encodes CASSLFSSGVDEQFF.

This clonotype was detected many times. CDR3 residues: CASSLRGIMNTEAFF. In nucleotides, the CDR3 is TGTGCCAGCAGTTTAAGGGGGATCATGAACACTGAAGCTTTCTTT. The chain has TRBV28 and TRBJ1-1, with D possibly matching TRBD1 (6 bases). Trimming removed 2 bases from V and 0 bases from J, with 10 bases in between. Germline V gene data show CDR1 as MDHEN and CDR2 as SYDVKM. CDR3 length: 15 amino acids.

Ten or more counts support this clonotype. This chain uses TRBV10-2 with TRBJ1-3; a possible D gene is TRBD1 (5 bases). The V and J ends lost 3 bases and 2 bases respectively, with 11 bases between them. The CDR3 length is 15 residues. The germline V gene encodes CDR1 WSHSY and CDR2 SAAADI. As DNA, the CDR3 is TGCGCCAGCAGTGACCAGGGACCAACTGGAAACACCATATATTTT. Translation: CASSDQGPTGNTIYF.

The sample holds many counts of this clonotype. The V and J genes are TRBV20-1 and TRBJ2-5; TRBD2 aligns across 7 bases. Germline CDR1 and CDR2: DFQATT and SNEGSKA (reference sequence). V dropped 5 bases and J dropped 1; count of bases not matched to a gene: 4. This CDR3 is 13 amino acids long. In DNA, the CDR3 is TGCAGTGCTGGTAGCGGGTCCCAAGAGACCCAGTACTTC. Translating it yields CSAGSGSQETQYF.

This clonotype was detected many times. The chain couples TRBV5-6 to TRBJ1-5; possibly TRBD1 for D (6 bases). Trimming removed 4 bases from V and 3 bases from J, with 11 bases in between. CDR1 is SGHDT and CDR2 is YYEEEE in the germline V gene. This CDR3 is built from 14 residues. CDR3 amino acids: CASSRRDNNQPQHF. The CDR3 nucleotides read TGTGCCAGCAGCCGCCGGGACAACAATCAGCCCCAGCATTTT.

This clonotype came up many times. The chain recombines TRBV12-3 or TRBV12-4 with TRBJ2-3, with D uncertain. CDR3 size: 14 residues. V lost 6 bases and J lost 2, with 12 bases in between. DNA of the CDR3: TGTGCCAGCAGCGACAAATCCCCCACAGATACGCAGTATTTT. It is translated as CASSDKSPTDTQYF.

This clonotype was counted a few times. A much bigger clone sits one base away, suggesting this may be a read error. The V and J genes are TRBV4-1 and TRBJ2-7; D unclear. Germline CDR1 is MGHRA and CDR2 is YSYEKL. Deletions cut 4 bases from V and 5 bases from J, with 12 bases between. This CDR3 region has 13 residues. CDR3 region: CASSRKGLDEQYF. In DNA form, the CDR3 reads TGCGCCAGCAGCCGAAAGGGTTTAGACGAGCAGTACTTC.

This clonotype has a count of ten or more. The gene calls are TRBV11-3 and TRBJ2-2, with 7 nucleotides matching TRBD1. There are 14 residues in the CDR3. CDR1 is SGHNT, CDR2 YENEEA, per germline. The junction had 4 bases not matched to a gene; V was cut back by 2 bases and J by 7 bases. In DNA, the CDR3 is TGTGCCAGCAGCTTAAGACAGGGAGTCGGGGAGCTGTTTTTT. This codes for CASSLRQGVGELFF.

This clonotype has at least ten counts. The rearrangement links TRBV5-6 to TRBJ1-1; weak D call: TRBD1 (5 bases). Germline-derived CDR1 and CDR2 are SGHDT and YYEEEE. Trimming pared 4 bases from V and 0 bases from J, leaving 13 bases between. The CDR3 loop spans 15 amino acids. The CDR3 region is CASSPPGNLNTEAFF. The CDR3 nucleotides are TGTGCCAGCAGCCCCCCAGGGAATCTGAACACTGAAGCTTTCTTT.

This clonotype was observed at least ten times. The chain has TRBV18 and TRBJ2-7; 8 bases are shared with TRBD1. The CDR3 spans 14 residues. Germline V CDR1 and CDR2: KGHSH, LQKENI. The V and J ends lost 6 bases and 6 bases, in that order; junction bases with no gene match: 10. The CDR3 region has the DNA TGTGCCAGCTCCCCTGCGACAGGGGAACGCGAGCAGTACTTC. Translated, it gives CASSPATGEREQYF.